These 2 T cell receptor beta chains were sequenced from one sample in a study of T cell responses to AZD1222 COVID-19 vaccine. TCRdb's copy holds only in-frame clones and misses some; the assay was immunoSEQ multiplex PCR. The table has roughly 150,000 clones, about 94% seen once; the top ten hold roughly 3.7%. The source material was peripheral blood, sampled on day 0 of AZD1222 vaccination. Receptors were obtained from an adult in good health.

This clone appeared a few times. The chain's CDR3 is CASSPRLADQPQHF. CDR3 in DNA: TGTGCCAGCAGTCCCCGCCTCGCAGATCAGCCCCAGCATTTT. V is TRBV28 and J is TRBJ1-5; D unclear. V lost 5 bases and J 5 bases, leaving 13 bases between the germline ends. The CDR3 covers 14 residues. From germline, CDR1 is MDHEN and CDR2 SYDVKM.

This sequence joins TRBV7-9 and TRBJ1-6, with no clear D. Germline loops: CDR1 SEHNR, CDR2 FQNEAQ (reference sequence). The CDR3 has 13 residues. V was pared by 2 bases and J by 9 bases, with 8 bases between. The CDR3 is CASSLNPSSPLHF. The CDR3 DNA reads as TGTGCCAGCAGCTTAAACCCCAGTTCACCCCTCCACTTT.